The text below deals with one T cell receptor beta chain. Antigen: not known. Every immunoSEQ plate was one replicate of a subset's evenly spread DNA. This table comes from immunoSEQ multiplex PCR, and its TCRdb copy is limited to in-frame clones, with some not included. The data hold 2 million to 2.5 million clones, with roughly 95% observed a single time. Germline CDR1 SGHAT, CDR2 FQNNGV. V was clipped by 5 bases and J by 0 bases; unmatched bases: 0. CDR3 length equals 13 residues. The data were obtained in a study of shared clonotypes between healthy human individuals. Study-wide points: The researchers took only blood, and tissue repertoires probably look different. With several donors compared, 4.5% to 6.5% of naive CD4 clonotypes were shared.

The chain has TRBV11-2 and TRBJ1-1; 7 bases line up with TRBD1. This clonotype was obtained from a man in his late teens or twenties in good health. Sequencing was carried out using naive CD4+ T cells sorted from blood. Regarding subset: CD45RA+ positively selected. DNA of the CDR3: TGTGCCAGCAGCGGGACAGTGAACACTGAAGCTTTCTTT. As protein: CASSGTVNTEAFF.